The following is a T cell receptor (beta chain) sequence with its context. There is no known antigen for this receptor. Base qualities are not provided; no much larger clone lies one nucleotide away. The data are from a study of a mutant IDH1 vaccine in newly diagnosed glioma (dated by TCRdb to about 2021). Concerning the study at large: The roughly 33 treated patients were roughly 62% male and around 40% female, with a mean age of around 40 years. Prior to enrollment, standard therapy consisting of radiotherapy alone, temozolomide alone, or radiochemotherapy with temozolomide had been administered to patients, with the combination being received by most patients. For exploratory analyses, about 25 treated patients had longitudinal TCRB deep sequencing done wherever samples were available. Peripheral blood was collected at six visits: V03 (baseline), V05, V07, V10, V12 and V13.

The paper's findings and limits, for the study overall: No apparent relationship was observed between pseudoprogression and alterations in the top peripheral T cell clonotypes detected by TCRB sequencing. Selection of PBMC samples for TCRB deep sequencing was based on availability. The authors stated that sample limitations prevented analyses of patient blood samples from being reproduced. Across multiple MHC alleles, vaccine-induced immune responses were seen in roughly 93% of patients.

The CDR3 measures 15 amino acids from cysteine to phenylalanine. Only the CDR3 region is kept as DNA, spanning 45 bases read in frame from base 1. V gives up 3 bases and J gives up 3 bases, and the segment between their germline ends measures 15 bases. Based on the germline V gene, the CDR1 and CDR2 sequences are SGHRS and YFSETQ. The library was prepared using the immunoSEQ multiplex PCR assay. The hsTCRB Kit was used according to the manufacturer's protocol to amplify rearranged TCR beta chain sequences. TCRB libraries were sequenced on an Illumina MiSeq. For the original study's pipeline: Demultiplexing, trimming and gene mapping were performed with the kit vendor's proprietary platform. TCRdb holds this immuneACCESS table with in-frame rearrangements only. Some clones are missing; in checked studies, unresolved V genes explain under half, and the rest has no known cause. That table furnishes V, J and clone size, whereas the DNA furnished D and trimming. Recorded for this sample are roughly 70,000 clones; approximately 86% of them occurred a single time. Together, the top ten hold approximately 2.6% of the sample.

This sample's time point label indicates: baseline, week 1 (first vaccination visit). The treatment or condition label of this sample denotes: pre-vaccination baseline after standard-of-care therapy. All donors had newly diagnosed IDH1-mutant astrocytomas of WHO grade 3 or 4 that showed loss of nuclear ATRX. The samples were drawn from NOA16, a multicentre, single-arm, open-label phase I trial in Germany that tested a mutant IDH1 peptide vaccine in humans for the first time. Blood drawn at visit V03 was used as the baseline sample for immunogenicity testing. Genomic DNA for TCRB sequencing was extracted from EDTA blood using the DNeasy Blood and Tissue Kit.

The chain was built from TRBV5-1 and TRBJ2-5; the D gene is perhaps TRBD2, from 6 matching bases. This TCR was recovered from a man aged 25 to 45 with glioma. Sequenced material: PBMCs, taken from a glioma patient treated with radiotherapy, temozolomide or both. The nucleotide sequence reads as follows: TGCGCCAGCAGCTGGTGGGCGGGGAATGAAGAGACCCAGTACTTC. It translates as CASSWWAGNEETQYF.